Listed below are T cell receptor beta chains from one sample, sequenced in a study of blood T cell repertoires in COVID-19. The repertoire was sequenced with immunoSEQ multiplex PCR; TCRdb's copy has only in-frame clones and lacks some. The table lists roughly 260,000 clones, approximately 77% of them singletons. The sample comprised peripheral blood. The receptors were gathered from a young woman with acute or convalescent COVID-19. CDR3s include the opening cysteine and the closing phenylalanine or tryptophan. The D gene is left open where the match is weak. Size tells how often a clone was seen (once, few, many) or the class of an expanded clone, and some rows leave it out.

>TRBJ2-7|TRBV15|TRBD2|-
CATSGGSGTQLAEQYF
TGTGCCACCAGCGGCGGTAGCGGGACCCAATTGGCCGAGCAGTACTTC
>TRBJ2-7|TRBV28|-|-
CASLPPNPVGYEQYF
TGTGCCAGCCTCCCCCCCAATCCAGTTGGCTACGAGCAGTACTTC
>TRBJ1-6|TRBV28|-|few
CASSLNGSPLHF
TGTGCCAGCAGTTTGAACGGGTCACCCCTCCACTTT
>TRBJ2-1|TRBV30|-|-
CAWSANPGYSYNEQFF
TGTGCCTGGAGTGCGAACCCGGGATACTCCTACAATGAGCAGTTCTTC
>TRBJ2-3|TRBV7-6|TRBD1|-
CASSFTGGAGDTQYF
TGTGCCAGCAGCTTTACAGGGGGCGCAGGGGATACGCAGTATTTT
>TRBJ2-1|TRBV7-3|TRBD1|-
CASSVQGAGYNEQFF
TGTGCCAGCAGCGTTCAGGGGGCTGGCTACAATGAGCAGTTCTTC
>TRBJ2-7|TRBV27|-|-
CASSLNSNYEQYF
TGTGCCAGCAGTTTGAACAGCAACTACGAGCAGTACTTC
>TRBJ1-1|TRBV9|-|-
CASSVVDSPSTASEAFF
TGTGCCAGCAGCGTAGTAGACAGCCCCTCCACTGCCTCTGAAGCTTTCTTT
>TRBJ2-1|TRBV10-3|-|-
CAISDLLQGGGLDEQFF
TGTGCCATCAGTGATCTTTTACAGGGAGGGGGGTTGGATGAGCAGTTCTTC
>TRBJ1-2|TRBV7-8|-|-
CASSLGQNNYGYTF
TGTGCCAGCAGCTTAGGACAAAATAACTATGGCTACACCTTC
>TRBJ1-6|TRBV4-3|-|-
CASSQEFRVITPNSPLHF
TGCGCCAGCAGCCAAGAATTCAGGGTAATAACGCCTAATTCACCCCTCCACTTT
>TRBJ2-7|TRBV21-1|-|-
CASSKNAVTYEQYF
TGTGCCAGCAGCAAAAACGCGGTGACCTACGAGCAGTACTTC
>TRBJ1-5|TRBV18|TRBD1|-
CASSLQGARQPQHF
TGTGCCAGCTCACTCCAGGGGGCCCGGCAGCCCCAGCATTTT
>TRBJ1-4|TRBV2|-|-
CASSERGRWGEKLFF
TGTGCCAGCAGTGAGCGAGGGAGGTGGGGTGAAAAACTGTTTTTT
>TRBJ2-5|TRBV3-1/TRBV3-2|TRBD2|-
CASSQVTWAGGTQETQYF
TGTGCCAGCAGCCAAGTGACATGGGCGGGAGGGACACAAGAGACCCAGTACTTC
>TRBJ2-7|TRBV11-3|-|-
CASSLAGGSGEQYF
TGTGCCAGCAGCTTAGCGGGGGGCTCAGGGGAGCAGTACTTC
>TRBJ1-2|TRBV21-1|-|-
CASSIYRVEDYGYTF
TGTGCCAGCAGCATTTACCGGGTTGAGGACTATGGCTACACCTTC
>TRBJ1-1|TRBV14|-|few
CASSHLGRPIPEAFF
TGTGCCAGCAGCCACCTCGGGAGACCCATCCCTGAAGCTTTCTTT
>TRBJ2-1|TRBV4-3|TRBD2|-
CASSQMGLVGNNEQFF
TGCGCCAGCAGCCAAATGGGACTAGTGGGGAACAATGAGCAGTTCTTC
>TRBJ1-1|TRBV5-6|TRBD1|few
CASLETGRSTNTEAFF
TGTGCCAGCCTGGAGACAGGGCGCTCAACAAACACTGAAGCTTTCTTT
>TRBJ1-3|TRBV5-1|-|few
CASSSRTGLSGNTIYF
TGCGCCAGCAGCTCCCGAACAGGTCTCTCTGGAAACACCATATATTTT
>TRBJ1-2|TRBV12-3/TRBV12-4|TRBD1|-
CASSSDRDYGYTF
TGTGCCAGCAGTTCAGACAGGGACTATGGCTACACCTTC
>TRBJ2-5|TRBV7-9|-|few
CASSLGGLETQYF
TGTGCCAGCAGCCTCGGAGGGTTGGAGACCCAGTACTTC
>TRBJ2-7|TRBV6-6|-|-
CASRRDSPYEQYF
TGTGCCAGCAGGAGGGACTCCCCCTACGAGCAGTACTTC
>TRBJ2-2|TRBV6-1|TRBD2|-
CASSEVLGEGGGELFF
TGTGCCAGCAGTGAAGTTCTAGGGGAGGGTGGCGGGGAGCTGTTTTTT
>TRBJ2-3|TRBV6-5|-|-
CASRLGDTQYF
TGTGCCAGCAGACTAGGGGATACGCAGTATTTT
>TRBJ1-3|TRBV6-5|-|-
CASSYNGGEGNTIYF
TGTGCCAGCAGTTACAACGGGGGGGAAGGAAACACCATATATTTT
>TRBJ1-1|TRBV10-1|TRBD1|-
CASSDWTGGTIASIEAFF
TGCGCCAGCAGTGATTGGACAGGGGGCACGATTGCGAGTATAGAAGCTTTCTTT
>TRBJ1-2|TRBV6-5|-|-
CASSYEEYYGYTF
TGTGCCAGCAGTTACGAGGAGTACTATGGCTACACCTTC
>TRBJ1-3|TRBV30|TRBD1|-
CAWRDRGRSHGNTIYF
TGTGCCTGGAGGGACAGGGGGCGATCCCATGGAAACACCATATATTTT
>TRBJ1-5|TRBV19|-|-
CASSPLGQLVNQPQHF
TGTGCCAGTAGCCCTCTTGGACAGCTAGTCAATCAGCCCCAGCATTTT
>TRBJ2-3|TRBV6-5|-|-
CASSRDFQDTQYF
TGTGCCAGCAGCCGGGACTTTCAAGATACGCAGTATTTT
>TRBJ2-1|TRBV27|-|-
CASSRTEPYNEQFF
TGTGCCAGCAGCAGAACGGAGCCGTACAATGAGCAGTTCTTC
>TRBJ2-7|TRBV7-8|TRBD2|-
CASSLGGLAGAYEQYF
TGTGCCAGCAGCTTGGGAGGACTAGCGGGAGCCTACGAGCAGTACTTC
>TRBJ2-1|TRBV4-3|TRBD2|once
CASSQDLQGGPRNEQFF
TGCGCCAGCAGCCAAGATCTTCAGGGAGGGCCTAGGAATGAGCAGTTCTTC
>TRBJ1-1|TRBV5-1|-|few
CASSPQGIVGEAFF
TGCGCCAGCAGCCCTCAGGGGATAGTGGGTGAAGCTTTCTTT
>TRBJ2-3|TRBV6-4|TRBD2|-
CASSVYAGTSGIGSNTQYF
TGTGCCAGCAGTGTCTACGCCGGGACTAGCGGGATAGGGTCGAATACGCAGTATTTT
>TRBJ1-1|TRBV28|-|-
CASSQWWEFNTEAFF
TGTGCCAGCAGTCAGTGGTGGGAGTTCAACACTGAAGCTTTCTTT
>TRBJ2-2|TRBV11-2|TRBD1|once
CASSPGTGVFENTGELFF
TGTGCCAGCAGCCCCGGGACAGGCGTATTCGAGAACACCGGGGAGCTGTTTTTT
>TRBJ2-5|TRBV10-3|TRBD1|-
CAIMRGQQETQYF
TGTGCCATCATGAGGGGACAGCAAGAGACCCAGTACTTC
>TRBJ2-4|TRBV19|TRBD2|-
CASKGTSGRASLGIQYF
TGTGCCTCAAAGGGAACTAGCGGGAGGGCCAGTCTTGGCATTCAGTACTTC
>TRBJ1-1|TRBV10-1|TRBD1|-
CASSEDRENTEAFF
TGCGCCAGCAGTGAGGACAGGGAGAACACTGAAGCTTTCTTT
>TRBJ2-5|TRBV3-1/TRBV3-2|-|-
CASSRGQFQETQYF
TGTGCCAGCAGCCGCGGACAGTTCCAAGAGACCCAGTACTTC
>TRBJ2-3|TRBV9|TRBD2|-
CASSVGGGSTDTQYF
TGTGCCAGCAGCGTAGGTGGCGGGAGTACAGATACGCAGTATTTT
>TRBJ1-6|TRBV12-1|-|once
CASSFDRQENSPLHF
TGTGCCAGCAGCTTTGACCGACAGGAAAATTCACCCCTCCACTTT
>TRBJ1-3|TRBV4-3|TRBD1|-
CASSQGGQGSGNTIYF
TGCGCCAGCAGCCAAGGAGGACAGGGCTCTGGAAACACCATATATTTT
>TRBJ1-5|TRBV4-3|-|-
CASSQDIELYQPQHF
TGCGCCAGCAGCCAAGATATCGAACTGTATCAGCCCCAGCATTTT
>TRBJ2-7|TRBV6-1|-|-
CASREPGPIGGIEQYF
TGTGCCAGCAGAGAACCGGGGCCAATAGGGGGTATCGAGCAGTACTTC
>TRBJ1-2|TRBV6-5|TRBD1|few
CASSLGPGGSGYTF
TGTGCCAGCAGCCTCGGGCCAGGGGGGTCAGGCTACACCTTC
>TRBJ2-7|TRBV20-1|-|-
CSASLHSSYEQYF
TGCAGTGCTAGTCTCCACAGCTCCTACGAGCAGTACTTC
>TRBJ2-2|TRBV19|TRBD2|-
CASSPTSLAGVPGELFF
TGTGCCAGTAGTCCTACCTCACTAGCGGGAGTGCCCGGGGAGCTGTTTTTT
>TRBJ2-3|TRBV11-2|-|once
CASSLGGLHLYF
TGTGCCAGCAGCTTAGGGGGACTTCACTTGTATTTT
>TRBJ1-5|TRBV20-1|-|-
CSASRGQGKDQPQHF
TGCAGTGCTAGTCGGGGCCAGGGGAAGGATCAGCCCCAGCATTTT